Detailed here is one TCR beta chain. Its cognate antigen is unknown. At the DNA level, this CDR3 is encoded by other sequences in the same sample as well. cDNA synthesis used the whole RNA isolate, giving expressed TCRB sequences. Measured with immunoSEQ multiplex PCR; TCRdb has only the in-frame clones, and not every one. The sample records 200,000 to 250,000 clones, roughly 70% being singletons. This sample is drawn from a study of beta chain features in type 1 diabetes. Study-level points and caveats: The naive, central memory and Treg TCRB repertoires showed an apparent similarity that was greater among patients than among healthy donors.

Deletions cut 1 base from V and 3 bases from J, with 0 bases between. CDR1 and CDR2 (germline): GTSNPN, SVGIG (reference sequence). This CDR3 region has 10 residues. This clonotype originated in a man aged 25-45 years in good health. The rearrangement links TRBV30 to TRBJ1-1; no clear D. The sequencing input was naive CD4+ T cells from blood. CDR3 in amino acids: CAWSDTEAFF. The CDR3 nucleotides are TGTGCCTGGAGTGACACTGAAGCTTTCTTT.